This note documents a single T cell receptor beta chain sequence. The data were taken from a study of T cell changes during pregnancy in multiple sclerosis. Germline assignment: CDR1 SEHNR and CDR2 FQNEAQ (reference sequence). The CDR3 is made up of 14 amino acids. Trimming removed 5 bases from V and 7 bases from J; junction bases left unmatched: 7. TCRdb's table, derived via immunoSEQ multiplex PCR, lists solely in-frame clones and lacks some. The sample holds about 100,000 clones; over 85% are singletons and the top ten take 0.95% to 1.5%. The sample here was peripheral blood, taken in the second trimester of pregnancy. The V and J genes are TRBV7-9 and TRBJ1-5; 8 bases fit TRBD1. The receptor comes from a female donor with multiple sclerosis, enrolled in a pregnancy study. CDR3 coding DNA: TGTGCCAGCAGCCTAGGACAGGGCATACAGCCCCAGCATTTT. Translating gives CASSLGQGIQPQHF.